Each of the 21 T cell receptor beta chains below was sequenced from the same sample in a study of shared clonotypes between healthy human individuals. Produced via immunoSEQ multiplex PCR; TCRdb's table is partial and in-frame only. The table records around 2.5 million clones, roughly 93% of them present only once. Sequencing was performed on naive CD4+ T cells from PBMCs. The subset: CD45RA+ positively selected. These receptor sequences come from a man aged 18 to 35 in good health. Some clones in this sample may be carry-over from other donors' samples.

This chain connects TRBV6-5 to TRBJ1-1; 7 bases agree with TRBD1. V gave up 5 bases and J gave up 0 bases; unmatched junction bases: 6. CDR1 and CDR2 from the germline V gene are MNHEY and SVGAGI. The CDR3 consists of 15 residues. CDR3 coding DNA: TGTGCCAGCAGTCCAGGGGGACAGATGAACACTGAAGCTTTCTTT. It encodes CASSPGGQMNTEAFF.

Only a few counts were recorded for this clone. The V and J genes are TRBV7-2 and TRBJ2-1; D is perhaps TRBD2 (5 bases). CDR3 length: 17 amino acids. V was shortened by 1 base and J by 3 bases, with 16 bases between the two germline ends. CDR1 SGHTA and CDR2 FQGNSA come from the germline V gene. The CDR3 DNA follows: TGTGCCAGCAGCTTAGTTGGACTCAACGCCGTCTACAATGAGCAGTTCTTC. Its translation: CASSLVGLNAVYNEQFF.

V and J are TRBV5-1 and TRBJ2-2; D gene uncertain. Germline V CDR1 and CDR2: SGHRS, YFSETQ. V shed 0 bases and J shed 7 bases, with 13 bases lying between them. This CDR3 spans 15 amino acids. The CDR3 DNA is TGCGCCAGCAGCTTGGTGGGTAGCCGCGTCGGGGAGCTGTTTTTT. This encodes CASSLVGSRVGELFF.

On this clone itself: The sample holds other DNA sequences that translate to the same CDR3. The chain uses TRBV27 and TRBJ2-7; D perhaps matches TRBD2 (5 bases). CDR1 and CDR2 from the germline V gene are MNHEY and SMNVEV (reference sequence). The CDR3 consists of 11 residues. V was shortened by 8 bases and J by 4 bases, with 9 bases between the two germline ends. This CDR3 is CASSRGYEQYF. The CDR3 DNA reads as TGTGCCAGCTCCCGGGGTTACGAGCAGTACTTC.

This clone was counted a few times. The chain has TRBV5-6 and TRBJ1-2, with no clear D. From germline, CDR1 is SGHDT and CDR2 YYEEEE. The germline V and J ends were trimmed by 8 bases and 2 bases, with 1 base remaining between them. CDR3 length: 9 residues. The CDR3 DNA reads TGTGCCAGGAACTATGGCTACACCTTC. Translating gives CARNYGYTF.

The CDR3 sequence is CASSFLSGINEQYF. The DNA of the CDR3 is TGTGCCAGCAGCTTCCTGTCTGGGATAAACGAGCAGTACTTC. V usage is TRBV11-2 and J usage is TRBJ2-7; D is undetermined. Germline values: CDR1 SGHAT, CDR2 FQNNGV. CDR3 size: 14 residues. V lost 3 bases, J lost 5 bases, and 14 bases lay in between.

This chain links TRBV6-5 with TRBJ2-7, with a weak D call TRBD2 (5 bases). CDR1 MNHEY and CDR2 SVGAGI come from the germline V gene. The germline V and J ends were trimmed by 4 bases and 4 bases, with 14 bases remaining between them. This CDR3 has 14 amino acids. CDR3 amino acids: CASSSQRSGYEQYF. Here the CDR3 DNA reads TGTGCCAGCAGTTCCCAGCGTTCGGGGTACGAGCAGTACTTC.

As for this clone: Within the sample, other DNA sequences also encode this same CDR3. The chain recombines TRBV28 with TRBJ1-4; D is undetermined. CDR1 and CDR2 from the germline V gene are MDHEN and SYDVKM. The CDR3 runs to 14 residues. Trimming pared 4 bases from V and 5 bases from J, leaving 11 bases between. This chain's CDR3 is CASSSGAGNEKLFF. The CDR3 nucleotides read TGTGCCAGCAGTTCAGGCGCTGGGAATGAAAAACTGTTTTTT. The full variable domain, rest sourced from reference TRBV28 and TRBJ1-4, is DVKVTQSSRYLVKRTGEKVFLECVQDMDHENMFWYRQDPGLGLRLIYFSYDVKMKEKGDIPEGYSVSREKKERFSLILESASTNQTSMYLCASSSGAGNEKLFFGSGTQLSVL.

The J gene is TRBJ1-1, the V gene TRBV27; D possibly corresponds to TRBD1 (6 bases). CDR3 size: 15 residues. V lost 4 bases to trimming and J lost 2 bases, with 14 bases between them. Germline V gene lookup returns CDR1 MNHEY and CDR2 SMNVEV (reference sequence). CDR3 sequence reads: CASSSRTASNTEAFF. The CDR3 DNA reads as TGTGCCAGCAGTTCTCGGACAGCTAGCAACACTGAAGCTTTCTTT.

The V call is TRBV25-1, the J call TRBJ1-3; TRBD1 might be the D (6 bases). Germline V gene data show CDR1 as MGHDK and CDR2 as SYGVNS. The CDR3 runs to 15 residues. V lost 2 bases, J lost 2 bases, and 10 bases lay in between. CDR3 coding DNA: TGTGCCAGCAGTGAAGTCTCAGGGGCTGGAAACACCATATATTTT. Protein product: CASSEVSGAGNTIYF.

This rearrangement joins TRBV9 to TRBJ1-5; D not resolved. Trimming removed 2 bases from V and 6 bases from J, with 12 bases in between. Germline CDR1 and CDR2: SGDLS and YYNGEE. The CDR3 length is 14 residues. The CDR3 DNA sequence: TGTGCCAGCAGCGTGGACGGCTCGGGTCAGCCCCAGCATTTT. It specifies CASSVDGSGQPQHF.

V and J are TRBV19 and TRBJ2-1; D remains unclear. This CDR3 comprises 15 residues. Germline values: CDR1 LNHDA, CDR2 SQIVND (reference sequence). The V end lost 1 base, the J end lost 5 bases, and 12 bases lay between the germline ends. This CDR3 is CASSIGFPGNNEQFF. The DNA for the CDR3 is TGTGCCAGTAGTATAGGATTCCCAGGCAACAATGAGCAGTTCTTC.

V is TRBV4-1 and J is TRBJ1-2; no clear D. Germline-derived CDR1 and CDR2 are MGHRA and YSYEKL. Trimming took off 1 base at V and 0 bases at J, with 15 bases between the two ends. The length of the CDR3 is 17 residues. As DNA, the CDR3 is TGCGCCAGCAGCCAAGCACTGATTCCACTAGCTAACTATGGCTACACCTTC. This translates into CASSQALIPLANYGYTF.

The chain carries TRBV7-3 and TRBJ2-4; 8 nucleotides align to TRBD1. CDR1 and CDR2 (germline): SGHTA, FQGTGA. The J segment lost 3 bases and the V segment lost 5 bases, leaving 6 bases of the junction unmatched. The CDR3 consists of 15 residues. The CDR3 here is CASSPGGASKNIQYF. The CDR3 DNA follows: TGTGCCAGCAGCCCAGGGGGCGCCAGCAAAAACATTCAGTACTTC.

This clone was counted only a few times. V and J are TRBV7-9 and TRBJ2-2; 8 nucleotides agree with TRBD1. Per germline, CDR1 SEHNR and CDR2 FQNEAQ (reference sequence). The J segment lost 3 bases and the V segment lost 5 bases, leaving 5 bases of the junction unmatched. CDR3 length: 15 residues. The CDR3 coding sequence is TGTGCCAGCAGCCTGACAGGGGAGGACACCGGGGAGCTGTTTTTT. It is translated as CASSLTGEDTGELFF.

The chain couples TRBV5-1 to TRBJ2-1; D is possibly TRBD1 (5 bases). This CDR3 is built from 14 residues. Trimming took 4 bases from V and 8 from J, leaving 16 bases between them. Germline lookup yields CDR1 SGHRS and CDR2 YFSETQ. The CDR3 nucleotides read TGCGCCAGCAGCAATTCCCAGGGATTCGATGAGCAGTTCTTC. Translated: CASSNSQGFDEQFF.

The J gene is TRBJ2-2, the V gene TRBV18; 10 bases align to TRBD1. The V segment lost 2 bases and the J segment 4 bases; nucleotides outside the gene matches: 7. The CDR3 totals 17 residues. Germline V lookup: CDR1 KGHSH, CDR2 LQKENI. The CDR3 nucleotides read TGTGCCAGCTCACCAGGGGACAGGGGAGCCGGCACCGGGGAGCTGTTTTTT. This codes for CASSPGDRGAGTGELFF. The whole variable domain, remainder taken from reference TRBV18 and TRBJ2-2, is NAGVMQNPRHLVRRRGQEARLRCSPMKGHSHVYWYRQLPEEGLKFMVYLQKENIIDESGMPKERFSAEFPKEGPSILRIQQVVRGDSAAYFCASSPGDRGAGTGELFFGEGSRLTVL.

The CDR3 region has the DNA TGCGCCAGCAGCTTGGTGGGCGGGAGCATTGGGGAGACCCAGTACTTC. This encodes CASSLVGGSIGETQYF. This sequence joins TRBV5-1 and TRBJ2-5; 7 bases are shared with TRBD2. The germline V gene encodes CDR1 SGHRS and CDR2 YFSETQ. The CDR3 loop spans 16 amino acids. Trimming at V came to 0 bases and at J to 5 bases, leaving 10 bases not matched to a gene.

The chain joins TRBV7-8 to TRBJ2-7; 12 bases agree with TRBD2. The V and J ends lost 6 bases and 6 bases, in that order; junction bases with no gene match: 6. This CDR3 spans 14 amino acids. Germline loops: CDR1 SGHVS, CDR2 FQNEAQ. CDR3: CASRLTSGSGEQYF. CDR3 DNA: TGTGCCAGCAGGCTGACTAGCGGGAGTGGCGAGCAGTACTTC.

The rearrangement joins TRBV5-1 to TRBJ2-2; D gene unclear. V lost 0 bases and J 3 bases, leaving 6 bases between the germline ends. This CDR3 has 14 residues. Germline lookup yields CDR1 SGHRS and CDR2 YFSETQ. DNA for the CDR3: TGCGCCAGCAGCTTGGCCGCAGACACCGGGGAGCTGTTTTTT. Amino acids: CASSLAADTGELFF.

This chain connects TRBV5-1 to TRBJ2-7, with TRBD2 matching 11 bases. The CDR3 length is 18 residues. The trim removed 4 bases at V and 1 base at J, leaving 13 bases unmatched. Germline loops: CDR1 SGHRS, CDR2 YFSETQ. DNA for the CDR3: TGCGCCAGCAGCCCAGGGACTAGCGGTACCCTCATTTCCTACGAGCAGTACTTC. Its protein product is CASSPGTSGTLISYEQYF.